This TCR beta chain was sequenced for a study of chemoradiotherapy in HPV16-positive cancers. Study-wide findings and caveats: In HPV16-positive patients, HPV-responsive T-cell expansion tracked better recurrence-free survival.

Germline loops: CDR1 MNHNY, CDR2 SVGAGI (reference sequence). The length of the CDR3 is 13 residues. After removal of 8 bases from V and 5 bases from J, the junction contained 7 bases not matched to a gene. This table comes from immunoSEQ multiplex PCR, and its TCRdb copy is limited to in-frame clones, with some not included. The sample has 45,000 to 60,000 clones; more than 90% are singletons. In the case of this clone: What it binds is unknown.

The sequenced sample was blood, obtained from a patient who underwent chemoradiotherapy. The TCR sequence derives from a human donor with HPV-associated anogenital cancer. The chain employs TRBV6-6 and TRBJ2-7; 9 bases line up with TRBD1. CDR3 coding DNA: TGTGCCAGCTACGACAGGGGGAACAACGAGCAGTACTTC. It translates to CASYDRGNNEQYF.